This T cell receptor beta chain was identified in a study of T cells in Graves' hyperthyroidism and ophthalmopathy. V was cut by 4 bases and J by 6 bases, with 19 bases left in between. Germline V gives CDR1 MDHEN, CDR2 SYDVKM. This CDR3 is 15 amino acids long. RNA transcripts provided the source from which TCR beta CDR3 regions were amplified. The primer set for the first-round RT-PCR of the TCR CDR3 was HTBI. TCRdb re-derived calls from the multiplex PCR reads in MiXCR, one entry per CDR3 protein. The sample includes 470,000 or so distinct CDR3 sequences, under 25% of them seen just once. The chain recombines TRBV28 with TRBJ2-7, with D possibly matching TRBD2 (6 bases). Specimen: blood. The TCR originated in a man in his late teens or twenties with Graves' hyperthyroidism. CDR3 region: CASSYPADMEGEQYV. The CDR3 coding sequence is TGTGCCAGCAGTTACCCGGCGGACATGGAGGGCGAGCAGTACGTC.